One and the same sample provided the 6 T cell receptor beta chains below, sequenced in a study of blood T cells in healthy people across ages. A J-beta primer mix and a sample-barcoded 5' primer were used in a second PCR of roughly 7 to 12 cycles. TCRdb reanalysed the 5' RACE reads using MiXCR and keeps one entry per CDR3 protein. The profile shows hundreds of thousands of distinct CDR3 sequences, roughly a quarter of them singletons. The same sample was also used in a study of T cells of mothers and their children.

Sequenced material: blood. The receptor source for this set is a boy aged 2 to 10 in good health.

The chain links TRBV7-2 to TRBJ2-7; possible D gene TRBD2, 6 bases. Per germline, CDR1 SGHTA and CDR2 FQGNSA. The CDR3 runs 15 residues. Trimming removed 3 bases at V and 0 bases at J, with 12 bases between. As DNA, the CDR3 is TGTGCCAGCAGCTTGGGGGGAGCGAGCTCCTACGAGCAGTACTTC. Protein: CASSLGGASSYEQYF.

The sample holds a few counts of this clonotype. The chain combines TRBV11-2 with TRBJ2-5; 7 positions match TRBD1. The DNA end favors TRBJ2-7, so the J call may be wrong. This CDR3 comprises 13 residues. CDR1 and CDR2 (germline): SGHAT, FQNNGV. The CDR3 reads CASISRQGYEQYF. The CDR3 region has the DNA TGTGCCAGCATCTCGAGACAGGGCTACGAGCAGTACTTC.

A few counts support this clonotype. The chain recombines TRBV7-2 with TRBJ2-1, with no clear D. From germline, CDR1 is SGHTA and CDR2 FQGNSA. This CDR3 has 15 amino acids. V gave up 5 bases and J gave up 1 base, with 12 bases separating them. The CDR3 sequence: CASSPALPSYNEQFF. The DNA of the CDR3 is TGTGCCAGCAGCCCGGCCCTCCCGTCCTACAATGAGCAGTTCTTC.

The chain has TRBV7-9 and TRBJ2-7; 8 bases fit TRBD1. This CDR3 is built from 17 residues. CDR1 SEHNR and CDR2 FQNEAQ come from the germline V gene (reference sequence). After removal of 5 bases from V and 0 bases from J, the junction contained 12 bases not matched to a gene. The CDR3, as DNA: TGTGCCAGCAGCCTACCCGCGGACAGGGCTATCTCCTACGAGCAGTACTTC. It is translated as CASSLPADRAISYEQYF. Complete variable domain (other parts from reference TRBV7-9 and TRBJ2-7): DTGVSQNPRHKITKRGQNVTFRCDPISEHNRLYWYRQTLGQGPEFLTYFQNEAQLEKSRLLSDRFSAERPKGSFSTLEIQRTEQGDSAMYLCASSLPADRAISYEQYFGPGTRLTVT.

The chain recombines TRBV7-9 with TRBJ1-2, with D tentatively TRBD1 (6 bases). CDR3 length: 11 residues. V dropped 3 bases and J dropped 7 bases, with 6 bases sitting between them. Germline V CDR1 and CDR2: SEHNR, FQNEAQ (reference sequence). CDR3 sequence (DNA): TGTGCCAGCAGCTTGGGGGCTGGCTACACCTTC. It encodes CASSLGAGYTF.

V usage is TRBV27 and J usage is TRBJ2-1, with 9 bases fitting TRBD2. The CDR3 is 16 amino acids. Germline V gene data show CDR1 as MNHEY and CDR2 as SMNVEV (reference sequence). V was pared by 1 base and J by 8 bases, with 9 bases of the junction left unmatched. Here the CDR3 reads CASSLLGAGGPHEQFF. CDR3 nucleotides: TGTGCCAGCAGTTTATTGGGGGCGGGAGGGCCCCATGAGCAGTTCTTC.